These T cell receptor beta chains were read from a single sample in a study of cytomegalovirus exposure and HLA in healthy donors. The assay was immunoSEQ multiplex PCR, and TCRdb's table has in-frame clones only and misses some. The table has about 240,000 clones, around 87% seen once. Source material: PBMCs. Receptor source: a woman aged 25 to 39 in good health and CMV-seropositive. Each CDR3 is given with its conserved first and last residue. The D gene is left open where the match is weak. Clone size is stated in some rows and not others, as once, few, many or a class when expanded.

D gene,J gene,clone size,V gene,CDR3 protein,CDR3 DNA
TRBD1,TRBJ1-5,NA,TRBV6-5,CASSSTGVGQPQHF,TGTGCCAGCAGCTCGACAGGGGTCGGACAGCCCCAGCATTTT
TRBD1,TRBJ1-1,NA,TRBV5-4,CASSLWGTDEAFF,TGTGCCAGCAGCTTGTGGGGGACAGATGAAGCTTTCTTT
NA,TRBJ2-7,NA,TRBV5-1,CASSQRAEWEQYF,TGCGCCAGCAGCCAGCGGGCGGAGTGGGAGCAGTACTTC
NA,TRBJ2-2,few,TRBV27,CASSFSTSNTGELFF,TGTGCCAGCAGTTTTAGCACGTCGAACACCGGGGAGCTGTTTTTT
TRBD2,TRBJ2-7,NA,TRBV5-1,CASSPGEGGQYF,TGCGCCAGCAGTCCGGGGGAGGGCGGGCAGTACTTC
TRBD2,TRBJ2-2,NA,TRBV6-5,CASRTSGTGELFF,TGTGCCAGCAGGACTAGCGGGACCGGGGAGCTGTTTTTT
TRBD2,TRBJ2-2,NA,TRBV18,CASSPITSGTNTGELFF,TGTGCCAGCTCACCAATAACTAGCGGGACGAACACCGGGGAGCTGTTTTTT
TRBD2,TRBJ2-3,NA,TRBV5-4,CASSLLLERELGDTQYF,TGTGCCAGCAGCTTGCTCCTGGAGCGGGAGTTAGGCGATACGCAGTATTTT
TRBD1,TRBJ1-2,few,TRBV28,CATETGDYGYTF,TGTGCCACCGAGACAGGGGACTATGGCTACACCTTC
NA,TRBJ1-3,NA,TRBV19,CARIWQKDSSGNTIYF,TGTGCCAGGATTTGGCAAAAGGACAGCTCTGGAAACACCATATATTTT
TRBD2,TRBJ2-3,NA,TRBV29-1,CSVAGLADTDTQYF,TGCAGCGTAGCGGGACTAGCGGACACAGATACGCAGTATTTT
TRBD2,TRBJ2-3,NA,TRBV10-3,CAISEGLAGSTDTQYF,TGTGCCATCAGTGAAGGCCTAGCGGGCTCCACAGATACGCAGTATTTT
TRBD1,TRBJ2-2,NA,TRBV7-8,CASSQRQGDTSGELFF,TGTGCCAGCAGCCAACGACAGGGCGATACCTCCGGGGAGCTGTTTTTT
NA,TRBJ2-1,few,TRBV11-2,CASQQGDNEQFF,TGTGCCAGCCAACAGGGTGACAATGAGCAGTTCTTC
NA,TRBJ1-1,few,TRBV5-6,CASSLVNTEAFF,TGTGCCAGCAGCTTGGTAAACACTGAAGCTTTCTTT
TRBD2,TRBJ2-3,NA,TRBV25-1,CASSEWGGRDTQYF,TGTGCCAGCAGTGAATGGGGCGGGAGGGATACGCAGTATTTT
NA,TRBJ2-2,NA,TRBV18,CASSPPLVSTGELFF,TGTGCCAGCTCACCTCCCCTAGTGTCCACCGGGGAGCTGTTTTTT
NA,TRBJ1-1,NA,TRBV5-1,CASSLEWQENTEAFF,TGCGCCAGCAGCTTGGAATGGCAGGAGAACACTGAAGCTTTCTTT
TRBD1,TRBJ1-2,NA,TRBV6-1,CANSRDRGNYGYTF,TGTGCCAACAGCCGGGACAGGGGTAACTATGGCTACACCTTC
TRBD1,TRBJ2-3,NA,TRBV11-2,CASSPDGTGRVGMDTQYF,TGTGCCAGCAGCCCAGACGGGACAGGGAGGGTGGGTATGGATACGCAGTATTTT
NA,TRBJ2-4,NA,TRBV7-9,CASSSDTWDIQYF,TGTGCCAGCAGCTCGGACACGTGGGACATTCAGTACTTC
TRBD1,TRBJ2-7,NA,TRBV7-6,CASSLGQGGENEQYF,TGTGCCAGCAGCTTAGGACAGGGGGGGGAAAACGAGCAGTACTTC
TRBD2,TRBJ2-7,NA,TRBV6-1,CASGAGVNEQYF,TGTGCCAGCGGGGCGGGAGTCAACGAGCAGTACTTC
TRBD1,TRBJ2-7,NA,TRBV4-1,CASTGTVLSYEQYF,TGCGCCAGCACAGGGACAGTACTTTCCTACGAGCAGTACTTC
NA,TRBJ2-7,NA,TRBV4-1,CASSQGRNYEQYF,TGCGCCAGCAGCCAAGGGCGGAACTACGAGCAGTACTTC
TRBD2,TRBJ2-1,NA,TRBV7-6,CASSLRTSGRAIGNNEQFF,TGTGCCAGCAGCTTACGAACTAGCGGGAGGGCTATTGGGAACAATGAGCAGTTCTTC
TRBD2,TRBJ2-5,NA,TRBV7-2,CASSRSGVQETQYF,TGTGCCAGCAGCCGGAGCGGGGTCCAAGAGACCCAGTACTTC
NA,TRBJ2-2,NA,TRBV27,CASSLQIVPTGELFF,TGTGCCAGCAGTTTACAGATCGTTCCCACCGGGGAGCTGTTTTTT
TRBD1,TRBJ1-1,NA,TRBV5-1,CASSARGRVNTEAFF,TGCGCCAGCAGCGCCAGGGGGCGGGTGAACACTGAAGCTTTCTTT
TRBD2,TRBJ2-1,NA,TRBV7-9,CASSLPASGRTMYEQFF,TGTGCCAGCAGCTTACCGGCTAGCGGGAGGACTATGTATGAGCAGTTCTTC
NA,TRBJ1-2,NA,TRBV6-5,CASSPGPAQDYGYTF,TGTGCCAGCAGTCCCGGCCCTGCCCAGGACTATGGCTACACCTTC
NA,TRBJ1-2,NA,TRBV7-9,CASSLGGPDGYTF,TGTGCCAGCAGCTTAGGAGGCCCGGATGGCTACACCTTC
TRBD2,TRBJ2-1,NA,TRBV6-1,CASSTSGRALGEQFF,TGTGCCAGCAGTACTAGCGGGAGGGCTCTTGGTGAGCAGTTCTTC